Listed below are T cell receptor beta chains from one sample, sequenced in a study of T cell responses to AZD1222 COVID-19 vaccine. Using immunoSEQ multiplex PCR, the repertoire was profiled, and TCRdb retains in-frame clones only, with some absent. The sample comprises 100,000 to 120,000 clones, roughly 90% of which are singletons, and roughly 15% rests with the top ten. The starting material was peripheral blood, obtained 28 days after the second AZD1222 dose. These TCRs come from an adult who received the AZD1222 COVID-19 vaccine. CDR3s include the opening cysteine and the closing phenylalanine or tryptophan. The D gene is left open where the match is weak. Some rows have no size entry. The others give once, few or many, or a class for an expanded clone.

cdr3_aa: CASSSGAPATNEKLFF
cdr3_nt: TGTGCCAGCAGCTCCGGGGCCCCTGCAACTAATGAAAAACTGTTTTTT
clone_size: .
j_call: TRBJ1-4
v_call: TRBV5-4
d_call: .

cdr3_aa: CASSLTGTAYEQYF
cdr3_nt: TGTGCCAGCAGCTTAACCGGGACGGCCTACGAGCAGTACTTC
clone_size: .
j_call: TRBJ2-7
v_call: TRBV5-5
d_call: .

cdr3_aa: CASSMDRGRYEQYF
cdr3_nt: TGTGCCAGTAGTATGGACAGGGGACGTTACGAGCAGTACTTC
clone_size: .
j_call: TRBJ2-7
v_call: TRBV19
d_call: TRBD1

cdr3_aa: CSASSQAGPSGELFF
cdr3_nt: TGCAGTGCTAGTTCCCAGGCAGGGCCATCCGGGGAGCTGTTTTTT
clone_size: .
j_call: TRBJ2-2
v_call: TRBV20-1
d_call: .

cdr3_aa: CASSLPQTSHNSPLHF
cdr3_nt: TGTGCCAGCAGCTTACCGCAGACAAGCCATAATTCACCCCTCCACTTT
clone_size: .
j_call: TRBJ1-6
v_call: TRBV28
d_call: .

cdr3_aa: CASSSSGGWETQYF
cdr3_nt: TGCGCCAGCAGCTCCTCAGGGGGCTGGGAGACCCAGTACTTC
clone_size: .
j_call: TRBJ2-5
v_call: TRBV5-1
d_call: TRBD1

cdr3_aa: CASSRTPPTNEKLFF
cdr3_nt: TGTGCCAGCTCGCGGACACCTCCAACTAATGAAAAACTGTTTTTT
clone_size: .
j_call: TRBJ1-4
v_call: TRBV18
d_call: .

cdr3_aa: CSARLTGETQYF
cdr3_nt: TGCAGCGCTCGACTCACGGGGGAGACCCAGTACTTC
clone_size: .
j_call: TRBJ2-5
v_call: TRBV29-1
d_call: .

cdr3_aa: CASSQGQGTDTQYF
cdr3_nt: TGCGCCAGCAGCCAAGGACAGGGCACAGATACGCAGTATTTT
clone_size: .
j_call: TRBJ2-3
v_call: TRBV5-1
d_call: TRBD1

cdr3_aa: CASSYAGVAGELFF
cdr3_nt: TGTGCCAGCAGTTACGCGGGGGTGGCCGGGGAGCTGTTTTTT
clone_size: .
j_call: TRBJ2-2
v_call: TRBV6-2/TRBV6-3
d_call: TRBD2

cdr3_aa: CASSLGRSLSNQPQHF
cdr3_nt: TGTGCCAGCAGCTTAGGCCGGAGCCTTAGCAATCAGCCCCAGCATTTT
clone_size: .
j_call: TRBJ1-5
v_call: TRBV13
d_call: .

cdr3_aa: CASGLGGTSYEQYF
cdr3_nt: TGTGCCAGCGGTTTAGGAGGAACTTCCTACGAGCAGTACTTC
clone_size: .
j_call: TRBJ2-7
v_call: TRBV5-4
d_call: .

cdr3_aa: CASSDPTEGEARVF
cdr3_nt: TGTGCCAGCAGTGACCCAACCGAGGGTGAAGCTCGGGTCTTC
clone_size: .
j_call: TRBJ2-1
v_call: TRBV25-1
d_call: .

cdr3_aa: CASSLVGGSNEKLFF
cdr3_nt: TGCGCCAGCAGCTTGGTAGGGGGGTCTAATGAAAAACTGTTTTTT
clone_size: .
j_call: TRBJ1-4
v_call: TRBV5-1
d_call: .

cdr3_aa: CASSERRLTSGNTIYF
cdr3_nt: TGTGCCAGCAGTGAAAGGAGACTCACCTCTGGAAACACCATATATTTT
clone_size: .
j_call: TRBJ1-3
v_call: TRBV2
d_call: .

cdr3_aa: CASSPRTATNEKLFF
cdr3_nt: TGTGCCAGCAGCCCCCGGACAGCAACTAATGAAAAACTGTTTTTT
clone_size: .
j_call: TRBJ1-4
v_call: TRBV7-9
d_call: .

cdr3_aa: CATSREYRVTETQYF
cdr3_nt: TGTGCCACCAGCAGAGAATACAGGGTCACGGAGACCCAGTACTTC
clone_size: .
j_call: TRBJ2-5
v_call: TRBV15
d_call: .

cdr3_aa: CSASTHYEQYF
cdr3_nt: TGCAGTGCTAGTACTCACTACGAGCAGTACTTC
clone_size: .
j_call: TRBJ2-7
v_call: TRBV20-1
d_call: .

cdr3_aa: CATSKGQGYTGELFF
cdr3_nt: TGTGCCACCAGCAAGGGACAGGGGTACACCGGGGAGCTGTTTTTT
clone_size: .
j_call: TRBJ2-2
v_call: TRBV15
d_call: TRBD1

cdr3_aa: CASNAGHSNQPQHF
cdr3_nt: TGTGCCAGCAATGCGGGGCATAGCAATCAGCCCCAGCATTTT
clone_size: few
j_call: TRBJ1-5
v_call: TRBV6-5
d_call: .

cdr3_aa: CASSAGRGTEAFF
cdr3_nt: TGTGCCAGCAGTGCAGGCCGGGGCACTGAAGCTTTCTTT
clone_size: .
j_call: TRBJ1-1
v_call: TRBV2
d_call: .

cdr3_aa: CASSLGRAKQYF
cdr3_nt: TGTGCCAGCAGCTTAGGACGGGCGAAGCAGTACTTC
clone_size: .
j_call: TRBJ2-7
v_call: TRBV13
d_call: .

cdr3_aa: CASSPLGQRVSDEQFF
cdr3_nt: TGTGCCAGCTCACCATTGGGGCAGCGGGTATCCGATGAGCAGTTCTTC
clone_size: .
j_call: TRBJ2-1
v_call: TRBV18
d_call: .

cdr3_aa: CASSLAVWGGTGELFF
cdr3_nt: TGCGCCAGCAGCTTGGCGGTCTGGGGCGGGACCGGGGAGCTGTTTTTT
clone_size: .
j_call: TRBJ2-2
v_call: TRBV5-1
d_call: .

cdr3_aa: CASSPGTYEQYF
cdr3_nt: TGTGCCAGCAGCCCCGGAACGTACGAGCAGTACTTC
clone_size: .
j_call: TRBJ2-7
v_call: TRBV6-5
d_call: .

cdr3_aa: CASSWDQRAAGEYF
cdr3_nt: TGTGCCAGCAGCTGGGACCAGAGGGCGGCTGGGGAGTACTTC
clone_size: few
j_call: TRBJ2-7
v_call: TRBV11-1
d_call: .